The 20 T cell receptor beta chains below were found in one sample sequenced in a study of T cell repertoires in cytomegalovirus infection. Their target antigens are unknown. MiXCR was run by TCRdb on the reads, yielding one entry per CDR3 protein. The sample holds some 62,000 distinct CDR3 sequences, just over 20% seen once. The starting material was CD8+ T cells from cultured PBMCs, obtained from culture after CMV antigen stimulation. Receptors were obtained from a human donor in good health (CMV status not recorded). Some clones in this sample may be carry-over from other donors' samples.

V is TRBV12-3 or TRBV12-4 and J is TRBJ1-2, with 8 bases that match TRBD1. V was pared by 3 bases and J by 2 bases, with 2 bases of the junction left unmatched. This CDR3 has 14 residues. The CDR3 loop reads CASSFGQGNYGYTF. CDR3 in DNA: TGTGCCAGCAGTTTTGGACAGGGCAACTATGGCTACACCTTC.

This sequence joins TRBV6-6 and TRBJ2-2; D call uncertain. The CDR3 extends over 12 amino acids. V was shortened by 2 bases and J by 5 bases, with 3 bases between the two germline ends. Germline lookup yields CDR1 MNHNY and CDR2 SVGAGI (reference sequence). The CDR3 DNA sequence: TGTGCCAGCAGTTACGCAACCGGGGAGCTGTTTTTT. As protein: CASSYATGELFF.

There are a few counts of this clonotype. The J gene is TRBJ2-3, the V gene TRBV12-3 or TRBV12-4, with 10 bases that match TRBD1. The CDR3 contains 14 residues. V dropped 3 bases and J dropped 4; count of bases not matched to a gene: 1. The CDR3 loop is CASSLGQGSDTQYF. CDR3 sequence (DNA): TGTGCCAGCAGTTTGGGACAGGGGTCAGATACGCAGTATTTT.

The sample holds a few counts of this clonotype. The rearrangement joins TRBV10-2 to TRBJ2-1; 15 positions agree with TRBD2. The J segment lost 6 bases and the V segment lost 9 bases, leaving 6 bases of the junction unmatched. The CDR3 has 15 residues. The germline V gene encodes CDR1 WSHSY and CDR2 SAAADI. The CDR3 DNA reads TGCGCCAGTCGGACTAGCGGGGGGGCAGGCAATGAGCAGTTCTTC. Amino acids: CASRTSGGAGNEQFF.

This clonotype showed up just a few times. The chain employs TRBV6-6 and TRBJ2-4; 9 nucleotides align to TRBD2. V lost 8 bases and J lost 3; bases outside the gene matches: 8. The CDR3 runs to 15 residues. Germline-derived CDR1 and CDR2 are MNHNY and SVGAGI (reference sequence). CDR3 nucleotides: TGTGCCAGCTACCTTAGCGGGGGCTTCAAAAACATTCAGTACTTC. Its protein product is CASYLSGGFKNIQYF.

CDR3 nucleotides: TGTGCCAGCAGCTTAGAAGGGCCAGCTAATGAGCAGTTCTTC. Translation gives CASSLEGPANEQFF. J is TRBJ2-1 and V is TRBV7-2; D is ambiguous. V lost 1 base and J 7 bases, leaving 11 bases between the germline ends. The CDR3 is 14 residues long. Germline assignment: CDR1 SGHTA and CDR2 FQGNSA.

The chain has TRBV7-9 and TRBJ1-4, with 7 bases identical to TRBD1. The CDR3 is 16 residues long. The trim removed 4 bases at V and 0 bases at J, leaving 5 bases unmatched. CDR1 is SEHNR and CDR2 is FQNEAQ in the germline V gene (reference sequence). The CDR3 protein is CASSYRGQATNEKLFF. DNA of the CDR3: TGTGCCAGCAGCTACAGGGGTCAAGCAACTAATGAAAAACTGTTTTTT.

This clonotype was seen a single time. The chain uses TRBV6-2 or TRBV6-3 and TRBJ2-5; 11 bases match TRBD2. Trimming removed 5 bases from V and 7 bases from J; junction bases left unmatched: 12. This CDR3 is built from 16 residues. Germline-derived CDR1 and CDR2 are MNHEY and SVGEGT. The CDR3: CASSPSGGTPPWTQYF. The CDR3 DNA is TGTGCCAGCAGTCCTAGCGGGGGGACCCCTCCATGGACCCAGTACTTC.

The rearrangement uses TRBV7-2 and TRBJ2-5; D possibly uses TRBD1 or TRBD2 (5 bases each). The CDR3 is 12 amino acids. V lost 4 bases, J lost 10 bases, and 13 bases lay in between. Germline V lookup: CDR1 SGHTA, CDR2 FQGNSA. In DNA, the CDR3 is TGTGCCAGCAGCTGGGGCGGACGGGGCCAGTACTTC. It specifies CASSWGGRGQYF.

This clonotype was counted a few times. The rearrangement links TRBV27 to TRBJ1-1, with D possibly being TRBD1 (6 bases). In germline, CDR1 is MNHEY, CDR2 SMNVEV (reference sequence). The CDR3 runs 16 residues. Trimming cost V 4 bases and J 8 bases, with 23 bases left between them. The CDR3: CASSSIPDRLEGEAFF. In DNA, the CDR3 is TGTGCCAGCAGTTCCATACCCGACAGGTTGGAGGGGGAAGCTTTCTTT.

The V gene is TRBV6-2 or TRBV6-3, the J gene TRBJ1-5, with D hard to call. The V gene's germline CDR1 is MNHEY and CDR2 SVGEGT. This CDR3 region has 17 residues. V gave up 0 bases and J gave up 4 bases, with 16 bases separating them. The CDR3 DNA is TGTGCCAGCAGTTACTCCGACACCTTGGTTGCTAATCAGCCCCAGCATTTT. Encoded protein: CASSYSDTLVANQPQHF.

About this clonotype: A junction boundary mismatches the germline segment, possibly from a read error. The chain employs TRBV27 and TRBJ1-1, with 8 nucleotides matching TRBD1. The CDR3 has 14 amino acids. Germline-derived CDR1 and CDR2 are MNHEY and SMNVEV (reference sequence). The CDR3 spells CASSFSGQGAEVFF. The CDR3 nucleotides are TGTGCCAGCAGTTTTTCTGGACAGGGCGCTGAAGTTTTCTTT.

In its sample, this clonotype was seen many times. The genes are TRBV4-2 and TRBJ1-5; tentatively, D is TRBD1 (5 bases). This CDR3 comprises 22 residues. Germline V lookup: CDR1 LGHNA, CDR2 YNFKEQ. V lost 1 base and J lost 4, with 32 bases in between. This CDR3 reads CASSQVPIWEGIKIPLNQPQHF. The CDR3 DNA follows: TGTGCCAGCAGCCAAGTTCCCATTTGGGAGGGGATCAAAATCCCTCTTAATCAGCCCCAGCATTTT.

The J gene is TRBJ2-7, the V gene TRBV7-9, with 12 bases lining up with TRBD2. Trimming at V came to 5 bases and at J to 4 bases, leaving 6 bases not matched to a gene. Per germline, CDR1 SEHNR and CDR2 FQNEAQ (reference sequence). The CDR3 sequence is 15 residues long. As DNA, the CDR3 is TGTGCCAGCAGCGACCAGACTAGCGGGAGTTACGAGCAGTACTTC. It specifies CASSDQTSGSYEQYF.

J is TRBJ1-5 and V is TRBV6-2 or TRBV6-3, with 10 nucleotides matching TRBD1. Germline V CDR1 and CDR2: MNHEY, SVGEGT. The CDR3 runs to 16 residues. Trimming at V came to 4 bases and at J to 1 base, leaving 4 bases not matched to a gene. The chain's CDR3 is CASSWGDRGSNQPQHF. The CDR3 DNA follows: TGTGCCAGCAGTTGGGGGGACAGGGGCAGCAATCAGCCCCAGCATTTT.

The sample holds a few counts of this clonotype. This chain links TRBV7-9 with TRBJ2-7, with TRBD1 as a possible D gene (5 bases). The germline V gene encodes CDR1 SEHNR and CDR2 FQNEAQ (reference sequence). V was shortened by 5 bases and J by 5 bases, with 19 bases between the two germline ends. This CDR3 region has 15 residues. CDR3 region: CASSPEEGKDNEQYF. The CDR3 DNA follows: TGTGCCAGCAGCCCGGAAGAAGGGAAGGACAACGAGCAGTACTTC.

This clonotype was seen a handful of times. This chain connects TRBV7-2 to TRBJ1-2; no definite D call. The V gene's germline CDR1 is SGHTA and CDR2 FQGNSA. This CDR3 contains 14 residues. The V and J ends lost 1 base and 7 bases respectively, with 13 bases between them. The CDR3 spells CASSLDTRRGGYTF. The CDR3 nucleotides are TGTGCCAGCAGCTTAGATACACGGAGAGGTGGCTACACCTTC.

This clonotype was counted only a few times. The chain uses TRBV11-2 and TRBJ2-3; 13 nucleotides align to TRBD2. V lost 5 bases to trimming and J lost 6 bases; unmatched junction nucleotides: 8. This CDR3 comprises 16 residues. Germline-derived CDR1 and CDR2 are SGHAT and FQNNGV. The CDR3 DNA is TGTGCCAGCAGCCCAAGACTAGCGGGGGGCAACGATACGCAGTATTTT. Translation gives CASSPRLAGGNDTQYF.

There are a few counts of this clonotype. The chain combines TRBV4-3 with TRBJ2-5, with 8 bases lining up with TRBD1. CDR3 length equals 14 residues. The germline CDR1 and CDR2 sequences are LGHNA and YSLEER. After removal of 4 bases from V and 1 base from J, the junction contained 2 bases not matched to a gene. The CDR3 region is CASSLGTGQETQYF. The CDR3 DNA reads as TGCGCCAGCAGCCTAGGGACAGGCCAAGAGACCCAGTACTTC.

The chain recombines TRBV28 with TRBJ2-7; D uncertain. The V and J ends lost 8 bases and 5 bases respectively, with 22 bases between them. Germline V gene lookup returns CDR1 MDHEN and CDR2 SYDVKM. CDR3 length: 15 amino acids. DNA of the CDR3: TGTGCCAGCCGTCCTACCCGGGCCCTACCCCACGAGCAGTACTTC. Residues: CASRPTRALPHEQYF. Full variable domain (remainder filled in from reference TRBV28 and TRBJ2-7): DVKVTQSSRYLVKRTGEKVFLECVQDMDHENMFWYRQDPGLGLRLIYFSYDVKMKEKGDIPEGYSVSREKKERFSLILESASTNQTSMYLCASRPTRALPHEQYFGPGTRLTVT.